The 7 T cell receptor beta chains below come from one sample, sequenced in a study of shared clonotypes between healthy human individuals. The method was immunoSEQ multiplex PCR; TCRdb's version includes in-frame clones alone and lacks a portion of them. Of about 2.4 million clones in the sample, 93% were seen once. The sequenced sample was naive CD4+ T cells from PBMCs. The subset is: CD45RA+ positively selected. The receptor source for this set is a man between 18 and 35 years old in good health. Some clones in this sample may be carry-over from other donors' samples.

The chain links TRBV27 to TRBJ1-1, with D uncertain. Trimming pared 6 bases from V and 4 bases from J, leaving 12 bases between. CDR1 is MNHEY, CDR2 SMNVEV, per germline (reference sequence). The CDR3 spans 13 residues. The chain's CDR3 is CASSRTEVTEAFF. CDR3 in DNA: TGTGCCAGCAGCAGGACGGAAGTCACTGAAGCTTTCTTT.

In regard to this clone: The junction departs from the called germline gene at one end, perhaps through a read error. The chain couples TRBV11-1 to TRBJ2-5, with D unresolved. Germline V lookup: CDR1 SGHAT, CDR2 FQDESV (reference sequence). CDR3 length equals 13 residues. The CDR3: CASRLAPQETQYF. The DNA of the CDR3 is TGTGCCAGCAGATTAGCACCCCAAGAGACCCAGTACTTC.

Concerning this clone itself: Other nucleotide sequences from this sample produce the same CDR3. The chain has TRBV7-3 and TRBJ1-1, with D possibly being TRBD1 (6 bases). Germline V gene sequence: CDR1 SGHTA, CDR2 FQGTGA. The CDR3 length is 14 residues. Trimming removed 0 bases from V and 4 bases from J, with 9 bases in between. The CDR3 sequence: CASSLTGGATEAFF. DNA of the CDR3: TGTGCCAGCAGCTTAACAGGGGGTGCCACTGAAGCTTTCTTT.

This chain joins TRBV19 and TRBJ2-2; D remains unclear. The CDR3 spans 17 residues. V lost 0 bases, J lost 0 bases, and 11 bases lay in between. Germline CDR1 is LNHDA and CDR2 is SQIVND (reference sequence). The CDR3 is CASSIDFRFANTGELFF. The DNA for the CDR3 is TGTGCCAGTAGTATAGATTTCAGGTTCGCGAACACCGGGGAGCTGTTTTTT. Filled out from reference TRBV19 and TRBJ2-2, the complete variable domain reads DGGITQSPKYLFRKEGQNVTLSCEQNLNHDAMYWYRQDPGQGLRLIYYSQIVNDFQKGDIAEGYSVSREKKESFPLTVTSAQKNPTAFYLCASSIDFRFANTGELFFGEGSRLTVL.

V is TRBV14 and J is TRBJ2-1, with a tentative D call TRBD1 (6 bases). V shed 2 bases and J shed 5 bases, with 19 bases lying between them. The CDR3 contains 17 residues. The V gene's germline CDR1 is SGHDN and CDR2 FVKESK. CDR3: CASSQFPPGVMDNEQFF. The CDR3 DNA reads as TGTGCCAGCAGCCAATTTCCGCCAGGGGTTATGGACAATGAGCAGTTCTTC.

The chain recombines TRBV4-1 with TRBJ1-2; maybe TRBD1 (5 bases). The CDR3 is 15 amino acids. Trimming took off 1 base at V and 8 bases at J, with 17 bases between the two ends. Germline-derived CDR1 and CDR2 are MGHRA and YSYEKL. In nucleotides, the CDR3 is TGCGCCAGCAGCCAAGGAAGTTTGGGGGAACAGGGCTACACCTTC. Translation gives CASSQGSLGEQGYTF.

This chain connects TRBV6-1 to TRBJ2-5; no reliable D call. CDR3 length: 13 residues. Germline V gene sequence: CDR1 MNHNS, CDR2 SASEGT. V was shortened by 8 bases and J by 1 base, with 11 bases between the two germline ends. The CDR3 region has the DNA TGTGCCAGCGACGTTGGCCTCCAAGAGACCCAGTACTTC. Protein product: CASDVGLQETQYF.